What follows are 18 T cell receptor beta chains derived from one specimen sequenced in a study of cytomegalovirus exposure and HLA in healthy donors. The assay was immunoSEQ multiplex PCR, and TCRdb's table has in-frame clones only and misses some. The table shows some 150,000 clones, with roughly nine tenths occurring only once. Sequenced: PBMCs. The receptors were gathered from a man younger than 35 in good health and CMV-seronegative.

This chain links TRBV10-3 with TRBJ1-2; tentative D call: TRBD1 (5 bases). CDR1 ENHRY and CDR2 SYGVKD come from the germline V gene. This CDR3 has 14 amino acids. V lost 2 bases, J lost 8 bases, and 15 bases lay in between. The CDR3 DNA is TGTGCCATCAGTGAGCATGGGGCAGGCAGGGGCTACACCTTC. Translated, it gives CAISEHGAGRGYTF.

V and J are TRBV5-1 and TRBJ2-7; tentative D call: TRBD2 (7 bases). This CDR3 contains 16 residues. Per germline, CDR1 SGHRS and CDR2 YFSETQ. V dropped 4 bases and J dropped 3 bases, with 20 bases sitting between them. CDR3 coding DNA: TGCGCCAGCAGCAACCCTGCGGGCGGGGGCTACTACGAGCAGTACTTC. Encoded protein: CASSNPAGGGYYEQYF.

This sequence joins TRBV10-3 and TRBJ1-1, with TRBD1 matching over 7 bases. V shed 10 bases and J 1 base; nucleotides not matched to a gene: 6. Germline assignment: CDR1 ENHRY and CDR2 SYGVKD. CDR3 size: 13 residues. In nucleotides, the CDR3 is TGTGCCACCTTGGGACAGACGAACACTGAAGCTTTCTTT. This translates into CATLGQTNTEAFF.

The gene calls are TRBV30 and TRBJ1-2; 8 bases fit TRBD1. This CDR3 comprises 11 residues. J lost 7 bases, V lost 4 bases, and 2 bases had no gene match. Germline CDR1 is GTSNPN and CDR2 is SVGIG (reference sequence). The CDR3 spells CAWNQGAGYTF. CDR3 sequence (DNA): TGTGCCTGGAACCAGGGGGCTGGCTACACCTTC.

This chain uses TRBV7-8 with TRBJ2-5; D is perhaps TRBD2 (6 bases). V was shortened by 3 bases and J by 4 bases, with 15 bases between the two germline ends. There are 15 residues in the CDR3. Germline values: CDR1 SGHVS, CDR2 FQNEAQ. The CDR3 protein is CASSFMGREGETQYF. The CDR3 coding sequence is TGTGCCAGCAGCTTTATGGGGCGGGAAGGAGAGACCCAGTACTTC.

This rearrangement joins TRBV11-3 to TRBJ1-4; unclear D gene. Deletions cut 1 base from V and 11 bases from J, with 14 bases between. CDR1 SGHNT and CDR2 YENEEA come from the germline V gene. CDR3 length: 14 residues. The CDR3 DNA sequence: TGTGCCAGCAGCTTAGGGGCTAGCGGGAGGAAACTGTTTTTT. Encoded protein: CASSLGASGRKLFF.

The CDR3 loop is CASSFPNYEQYF. For the CDR3, the DNA is TGCGCCAGCAGCTTCCCTAACTACGAGCAGTACTTC. The V call is TRBV5-1, the J call TRBJ2-7; D is uncertain. This CDR3 region has 12 residues. The V gene lost 2 bases and the J gene lost 3 bases, with 6 bases spanning the gap. Germline V lookup: CDR1 SGHRS, CDR2 YFSETQ.

The V gene is TRBV11-2, the J gene TRBJ2-5; 10 bases agree with TRBD1. The trim removed 5 bases at V and 5 bases at J, leaving 8 bases unmatched. This CDR3 region has 15 residues. Germline V lookup: CDR1 SGHAT, CDR2 FQNNGV. The CDR3 loop is CASSPGQGGGETQYF. The CDR3 nucleotides read TGTGCCAGCAGCCCCGGACAGGGGGGGGGTGAGACCCAGTACTTC.

The genes are TRBV9 and TRBJ2-1; 7 bases are a match to TRBD2. The CDR3 runs to 16 residues. The germline gives CDR1 SGDLS, CDR2 YYNGEE. The trim removed 2 bases at V and 3 bases at J, leaving 8 bases unmatched. The CDR3: CASSVLAGEDYNEQFF. In nucleotides, the CDR3 is TGTGCCAGCAGCGTCCTGGCGGGAGAGGACTACAATGAGCAGTTCTTC.

The V call is TRBV15, the J call TRBJ1-2; D ambiguous. Trimming took 2 bases from V and 6 from J, leaving 19 bases between them. From germline, CDR1 is LNHNV and CDR2 YYDKDF (reference sequence). This CDR3 comprises 16 residues. The CDR3 bases are TGTGCCACCAGCAGACTTCAGGCACTTGCTCAGGATGGCTACACCTTC. As protein: CATSRLQALAQDGYTF.

The chain couples TRBV7-2 to TRBJ2-1; 11 nucleotides align to TRBD2. The CDR3 runs 14 residues. The germline V gene has CDR1 SGHTA and CDR2 FQGNSA. V gave up 5 bases and J gave up 8 bases; unmatched junction bases: 5. The CDR3, as DNA: TGTGCCAGCAGCCGGGGACTAGCGGTGCATGAGCAGTTCTTC. As protein: CASSRGLAVHEQFF.

This clone appeared once. The chain uses TRBV14 and TRBJ2-1; 11 bases are a match to TRBD2. This CDR3 has 19 residues. The germline V gene has CDR1 SGHDN and CDR2 FVKESK. The ends lost 1 base at V and 2 bases at J; junction bases unmatched: 10. The CDR3 loop reads CASSQVSLAGVAAYNEQFF. CDR3 sequence (DNA): TGTGCCAGCAGCCAAGTTTCACTAGCGGGAGTAGCGGCCTACAATGAGCAGTTCTTC.

V is TRBV21-1 and J is TRBJ2-7; TRBD1, as called in the table, went unchecked against the DNA. TRBV21-1 is marked as a pseudogene. This CDR3 is built from 17 residues. The CDR3 spells CASGGFSRGRSSYEQYV. CDR3 bases: TGTGCCAGCGGAGGTTTCTCTAGGGGGAGAAGCTCCTACGAGCAGTACGTC.

J is TRBJ1-1 and V is TRBV15, with D possibly matching TRBD1 (5 bases). V gave up 1 base and J gave up 0 bases, with 12 bases separating them. Per germline, CDR1 LNHNV and CDR2 YYDKDF (reference sequence). The CDR3 extends over 16 amino acids. The CDR3 bases are TGTGCCACCAGCAGAGCCCGACAGAGAATGAACACTGAAGCTTTCTTT. This encodes CATSRARQRMNTEAFF.

This chain joins TRBV9 and TRBJ2-7, with 7 positions matching TRBD1. Trimming cost V 3 bases and J 5 bases; bases outside gene matches: 8. There are 14 residues in the CDR3. CDR1 is SGDLS, CDR2 YYNGEE, per germline. Written as DNA, the CDR3 is TGTGCCAGCAGCGGACAGGGTTATAACGACGAGCAGTACTTC. Amino acid sequence: CASSGQGYNDEQYF.

The chain carries TRBV14 and TRBJ2-7; 9 nucleotides match TRBD1. The CDR3 contains 13 residues. Per the germline V gene, CDR1 is SGHDN and CDR2 is FVKESK. Unmatched junction bases numbered 6, after V lost 1 base and J lost 11 bases. The CDR3 sequence is CASSQAGTGLEYF. The DNA of the CDR3 is TGTGCCAGCAGCCAAGCGGGGACAGGGTTGGAGTACTTC.

V gene TRBV4-1 combines with J gene TRBJ2-5; 7 positions agree with TRBD2. This CDR3 region has 14 residues. Germline CDR1 is MGHRA and CDR2 is YSYEKL. V lost 5 bases, J lost 2 bases, and 5 bases stayed unmatched. This chain's CDR3 is CASSESAGQETQYF. CDR3 in DNA: TGCGCCAGCAGCGAGTCAGCGGGGCAAGAGACCCAGTACTTC.

This rearrangement joins TRBV6-5 to TRBJ2-7; tentatively, D is TRBD1 (5 bases). V was trimmed by 5 bases and J by 3 bases, leaving 11 bases between them. Germline V CDR1 and CDR2: MNHEY, SVGAGI. The CDR3 is made up of 13 amino acids. Written as DNA, the CDR3 is TGTGCCAGCAGTAACCAGGGAAGCTACGAGCAGTACTTC. It yields the protein CASSNQGSYEQYF.